This TCR beta chain was obtained from a study of cytomegalovirus exposure and HLA in healthy donors (dated by TCRdb to about 2017). Context from the whole study: The 666 repertoires of the first cohort and the roughly 110 validation repertoires were produced on the same platform, according to a later analysis. A separate validation cohort of roughly 130 different subjects was used in addition to the approximately 700-subject first cohort. The study combined high-throughput TCR immunosequencing, statistical association of individual TCRs with disease status, and machine learning to predict cytomegalovirus infection status. The study aimed to test whether signatures of past pathogen exposure could be identified by cataloging public T cell receptors.

Receptor libraries were prepared by the immunoSEQ multiplex PCR assay. In the authors' own workflow: A statistical classification framework was built to diagnose cytomegalovirus status from the catalog of TCR beta chain sequences. TCRdb limited this immuneACCESS table to in-frame rearrangements with V and J called. A share of clones is missing; checked studies link under half to unresolved V genes, and the rest is unexplained. Clone size and the V and J calls come from that table; the DNA yielded D and trimming. For this sample there are roughly 260,000 clones; approximately 87% appear just once. Clones ranked in the top ten supply around 2.6% of the sample. The full study reports these points: Three of the identified cytomegalovirus-associated TCR beta chains were confirmed in vitro to be specific for cytomegalovirus antigens. It was suggested by the authors that the approach could potentially be generalized to other disease states and immunological phenotypes. The classifier was reported to diagnose cytomegalovirus status with high specificity and sensitivity in both the original cohort and the validation cohort. Most TCR sequences were observed very rarely across donors, whereas some public TCRs were present in many individuals. Of the cluster scores, 90% to 95% were above 0 in a later analysis, which found that TCRs clustered in the first cohort also tended to co-occur in the 120 validation repertoires. A later analysis had no HLA typing for the validation cohort, so co-occurrence there was scored across all 110 or so repertoires. In the study, approximately 150 TCR beta chains were listed as associated with cytomegalovirus.

The CDR3 starts with the cysteine, ends with the phenylalanine, and has 15 residues. Left in the record is the CDR3 DNA by itself, 45 bases read in frame from the first base. The V and J ends are trimmed by 7 bases and 7 bases, leaving 23 bases between them. The germline V gene sets CDR1 to SGHRS and CDR2 to YFSETQ. Separate from the roughly 700-subject first cohort, the validation cohort of 95 to 150 subjects was the group to which the donors belonged. For this clone: No cognate antigen has been identified for it. Base-call qualities are not available, and no considerably larger clone is one nucleotide away.

This chain is built from TRBV5-1 and TRBJ1-2; a tentative D match to TRBD1 spans 5 bases. The sequencing input was PBMCs. This sequence originates from a man aged 18 to 29 in good health and CMV-seronegative. DNA sequence: TGCGCCAGCGGAACCTCAGGGTCTGTACGCGGTGGCTACACCTTC. It encodes CASGTSGSVRGGYTF.